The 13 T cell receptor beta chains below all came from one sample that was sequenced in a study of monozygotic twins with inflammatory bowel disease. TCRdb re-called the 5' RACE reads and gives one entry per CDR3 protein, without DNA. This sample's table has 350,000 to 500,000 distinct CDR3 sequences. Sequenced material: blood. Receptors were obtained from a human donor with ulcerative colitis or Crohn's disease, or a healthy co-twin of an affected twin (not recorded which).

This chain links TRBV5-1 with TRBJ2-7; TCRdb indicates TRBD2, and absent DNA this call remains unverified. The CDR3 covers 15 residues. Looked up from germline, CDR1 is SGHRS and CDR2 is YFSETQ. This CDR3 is CASSLAGGKLDEQYF.

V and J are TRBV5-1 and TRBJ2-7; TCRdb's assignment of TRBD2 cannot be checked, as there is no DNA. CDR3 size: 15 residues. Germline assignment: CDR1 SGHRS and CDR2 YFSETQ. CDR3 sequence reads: CASSLELAGGYEQYF.

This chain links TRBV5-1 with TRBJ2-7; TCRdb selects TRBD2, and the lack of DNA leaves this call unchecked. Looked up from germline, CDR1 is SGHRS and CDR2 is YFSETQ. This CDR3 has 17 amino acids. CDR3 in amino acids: CASSPLPTSGGTYEQYF.

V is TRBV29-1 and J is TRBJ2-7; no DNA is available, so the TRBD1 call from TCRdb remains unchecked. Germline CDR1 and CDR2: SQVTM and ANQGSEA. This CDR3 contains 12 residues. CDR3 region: CSVNGAQGEQYF.

This CDR3 reads CASSWNYEQYF. The chain couples TRBV7-2 to TRBJ2-7. This CDR3 region has 11 residues. CDR1 is SGHTA, CDR2 FQGNSA, per germline.

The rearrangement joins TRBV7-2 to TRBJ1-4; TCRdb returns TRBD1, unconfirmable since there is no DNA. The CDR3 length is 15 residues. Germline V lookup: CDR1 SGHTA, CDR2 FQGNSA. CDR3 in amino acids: CASSLDYRNNEKLFF.

This CDR3 reads CSALPGQGRNEQYF. The chain joins TRBV29-1 to TRBJ2-7; the TCRdb D gene call, TRBD1, has no DNA to confirm it. The germline V gene encodes CDR1 SQVTM and CDR2 ANQGSEA. The CDR3 contains 14 residues.

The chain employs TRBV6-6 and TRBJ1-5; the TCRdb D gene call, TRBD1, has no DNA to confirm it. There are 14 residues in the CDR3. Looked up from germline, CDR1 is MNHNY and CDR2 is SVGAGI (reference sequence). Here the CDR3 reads CASFTGRSFQPQHF.

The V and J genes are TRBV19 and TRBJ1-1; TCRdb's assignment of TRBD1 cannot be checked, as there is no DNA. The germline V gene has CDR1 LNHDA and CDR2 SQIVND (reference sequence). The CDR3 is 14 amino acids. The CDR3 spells CASTKDRRYTEAFF.

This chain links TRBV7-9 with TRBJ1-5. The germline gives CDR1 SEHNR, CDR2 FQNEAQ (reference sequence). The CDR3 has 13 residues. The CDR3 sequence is CASSSTANQPQHF.

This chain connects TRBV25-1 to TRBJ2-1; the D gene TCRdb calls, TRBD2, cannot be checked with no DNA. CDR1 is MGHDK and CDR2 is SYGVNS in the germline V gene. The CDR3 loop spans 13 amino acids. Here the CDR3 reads CAIDYGSYNEQFF.

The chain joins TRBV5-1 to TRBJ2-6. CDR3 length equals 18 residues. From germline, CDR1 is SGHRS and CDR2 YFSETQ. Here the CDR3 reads CASSSTIVWASGANVLTF.

The CDR3 reads CASSPSGNTIYF. The chain combines TRBV14 with TRBJ1-3. The CDR3 has 12 amino acids. Germline V gives CDR1 SGHDN, CDR2 FVKESK. Using reference TRBV14 and TRBJ1-3 for the parts outside the CDR3, the full variable domain is EAGVTQFPSHSVIEKGQTVTLRCDPISGHDNLYWYRRVMGKEIKFLLHFVKESKQDESGMPNNRFLAERTGGTYSTLKVQPAELEDSGVYFCASSPSGNTIYFGEGSWLTVV.